This entry lists 32 T cell receptor beta chains sequenced from one sample in a study of Ad26.COV2.S vaccination and SARS-CoV-2 variants. Treatment described: around 19 received Ad26.COV2.S at low or high dose, single or two shots; 5 received placebo; per-sample allocation not given. Samples were taken on day 63 after the first vaccine or placebo injection. Method: immunoSEQ multiplex PCR; TCRdb's copy keeps in-frame clones and lacks some. This sample has about 240,000 clones, with roughly 90% found just once. The source was peripheral blood, collected in a trial of Ad26.COV2.S vaccine versus placebo. These receptors were collected from a person aged 18 to 65 who received the Ad26.COV2.S COVID-19 vaccine or a placebo.

This clone came up a few times. V is TRBV18 and J is TRBJ2-1; TRBD2 matches at 8 bases. The length of the CDR3 is 15 residues. CDR1 and CDR2 from the germline V gene are KGHSH and LQKENI. J was trimmed by 4 bases and V by 6 bases; bases with no gene match: 8. This CDR3 reads CASSRPGGGYNEQFF. For the CDR3, the DNA is TGTGCCAGCTCCCGACCCGGGGGGGGGTACAATGAGCAGTTCTTC.

The chain combines TRBV12-3 or TRBV12-4 with TRBJ2-1; either TRBD1 or TRBD2 may supply D (5 bases each). The CDR3 length is 13 residues. V lost 6 bases to trimming and J lost 15 bases, with 21 bases between them. CDR3 residues: CASSLSRESAPFF. The CDR3 region has the DNA TGTGCCAGCAGCCTTAGCAGGGAGTCGGCTCCGTTCTTC.

The chain combines TRBV7-8 with TRBJ1-1; D may be TRBD1 (5 bases). CDR3 length equals 16 residues. Per the germline V gene, CDR1 is SGHVS and CDR2 is FQNEAQ. V was cut by 3 bases and J by 2 bases, with 16 bases left in between. The CDR3 DNA sequence: TGTGCCAGCAGCTTCGGTGGGGGAGGCCCAAACACTGAAGCTTTCTTT. This encodes CASSFGGGGPNTEAFF.

The chain couples TRBV6-5 to TRBJ1-1, with a weak D call TRBD1 (5 bases). The germline gives CDR1 MNHEY, CDR2 SVGAGI. The CDR3 extends over 11 amino acids. The V end was cut by 7 bases, the J end by 6 bases, with 9 bases between. The CDR3 sequence is CASMGVAEAFF. CDR3 nucleotide sequence: TGTGCCAGCATGGGGGTAGCTGAAGCTTTCTTT.

The chain joins TRBV11-2 to TRBJ2-7, with D maybe TRBD2 (5 bases). The CDR3 runs to 13 residues. Trimming shortened V by 2 bases and J by 7 bases, and 12 bases separated the two germline ends. CDR1 is SGHAT and CDR2 is FQNNGV in the germline V gene. The CDR3 reads CASSLSGLREQYF. The CDR3 coding sequence is TGTGCCAGCAGCTTAAGCGGCCTCCGGGAGCAGTACTTC.

This chain joins TRBV5-1 and TRBJ2-2; 7 bases agree with TRBD1. The CDR3 is made up of 15 amino acids. V was clipped by 4 bases and J by 0 bases; unmatched bases: 3. CDR1 is SGHRS, CDR2 YFSETQ, per germline. This chain's CDR3 is CASSIGTANTGELFF. CDR3 DNA: TGCGCCAGCAGCATTGGGACAGCGAACACCGGGGAGCTGTTTTTT.

The chain carries TRBV29-1 and TRBJ1-2; a weak D match, TRBD1 (5 bases). CDR3 length equals 13 residues. The V and J ends lost 5 bases and 1 base respectively, with 11 bases between them. Germline CDR1 and CDR2: SQVTM and ANQGSEA. The CDR3 DNA is TGCAGCGTTCGGCCGGGGGATAACTATGGCTACACCTTC. Protein: CSVRPGDNYGYTF.

The rearrangement links TRBV28 to TRBJ2-7, with no clear D. Trimming cost V 7 bases and J 2 bases, with 18 bases left between them. CDR1 and CDR2 from the germline V gene are MDHEN and SYDVKM. CDR3 size: 15 residues. The CDR3 spells CASNPRKGHTYEQYF. The CDR3 DNA is TGTGCCAGCAACCCTCGGAAGGGTCATACCTACGAGCAGTACTTC.

The chain combines TRBV6-5 with TRBJ2-1; 9 bases match TRBD1. This CDR3 is built from 14 residues. V was clipped by 6 bases and J by 8 bases; unmatched bases: 8. Germline CDR1 and CDR2: MNHEY and SVGAGI. CDR3 amino acids: CASRRGQGLHEQFF. The CDR3, as DNA: TGTGCCAGCAGACGCGGACAGGGGTTACATGAGCAGTTCTTC.

This clone was counted a single time. The V and J genes are TRBV6-5 and TRBJ2-7; unclear D gene. The length of the CDR3 is 13 residues. Per germline, CDR1 MNHEY and CDR2 SVGAGI. V was cut by 5 bases and J by 2 bases, with 10 bases left in between. The CDR3 bases are TGTGCCAGCAGTCGGAGACTTACCTACGAGCAGTACTTC. It yields the protein CASSRRLTYEQYF.

V is TRBV9 and J is TRBJ1-5; the D is unclear. Germline V gene lookup returns CDR1 SGDLS and CDR2 YYNGEE. Trimming removed 0 bases at V and 0 bases at J, with 13 bases between. CDR3 length: 17 amino acids. CDR3 sequence reads: CASSVAIRTGSNQPQHF. The DNA for the CDR3 is TGTGCCAGCAGCGTAGCAATAAGGACGGGTAGCAATCAGCCCCAGCATTTT.

CDR3 region: CASSDHKGRNPYEQYF. CDR3 bases: TGTGCCAGCAGTGATCATAAGGGGCGAAACCCCTACGAGCAGTACTTC. The chain links TRBV25-1 to TRBJ2-7; a weak D match, TRBD1 (5 bases). The CDR3 length is 16 residues. V was clipped by 3 bases and J by 2 bases, with 17 bases between them. The germline CDR1 and CDR2 sequences are MGHDK and SYGVNS.

The gene calls are TRBV18 and TRBJ2-5; D is unresolved. The CDR3 sequence is 14 residues long. With 2 bases removed from V and 1 base from J, the gap between germline ends came to 8 bases. Germline V lookup: CDR1 KGHSH, CDR2 LQKENI. The CDR3 spells CASSPYERQETQYF. As DNA, the CDR3 is TGTGCCAGCTCACCATATGAACGCCAAGAGACCCAGTACTTC.

The table lists this clone with a few counts. CDR3 DNA: TGTGCCACGGGTTCCGGGACAGGGGCGTACAATGAGCAGTTCTTC. Residues: CATGSGTGAYNEQFF. This chain links TRBV24-1 with TRBJ2-1; 10 nucleotides match TRBD1. V trimming: 10 bases; J trimming: 4 bases; junction bases outside the gene matches: 9. Germline V gene lookup returns CDR1 KGHDR and CDR2 SFDVKD. The CDR3 is 15 residues long.

This rearrangement joins TRBV7-2 to TRBJ2-7; TRBD1 matches at 7 bases. The CDR3 runs 14 residues. Trimming at V came to 5 bases and at J to 6 bases, leaving 10 bases not matched to a gene. The germline CDR1 and CDR2 sequences are SGHTA and FQGNSA. The CDR3 reads CASSLHQQGSEQYF. CDR3 sequence (DNA): TGTGCCAGCAGCCTCCACCAACAGGGGAGCGAGCAGTACTTC.

The chain links TRBV7-3 to TRBJ2-2, with TRBD1 matching 8 bases. CDR3 length: 15 amino acids. V was pared by 6 bases and J by 5 bases, with 8 bases of the junction left unmatched. CDR1 and CDR2 (germline): SGHTA, FQGTGA. The CDR3 nucleotides read TGTGCCAGCAGTTCTCAGGGGGCAGAGACCGGGGAGCTGTTTTTT. This translates into CASSSQGAETGELFF.

The V call is TRBV6-2 or TRBV6-3, the J call TRBJ2-7; D unclear. Trimming pared 0 bases from V and 3 bases from J, leaving 15 bases between. CDR1 and CDR2 from the germline V gene are MNHEY and SVGEGT. The CDR3 covers 16 residues. The CDR3 DNA reads TGTGCCAGCAGTTACTCGAGCAGGACCTTGAGCTACGAGCAGTACTTC. This codes for CASSYSSRTLSYEQYF.

The rearrangement uses TRBV5-1 and TRBJ2-7; D unclear. Germline CDR1 and CDR2: SGHRS and YFSETQ. The CDR3 totals 15 residues. V was shortened by 4 bases and J by 0 bases, with 14 bases between the two germline ends. The CDR3 DNA reads TGCGCCAGCAGCCCCCGGACGGGCAGCTCCTACGAGCAGTACTTC. Translation: CASSPRTGSSYEQYF.

This clone turned up a few times. The chain has TRBV9 and TRBJ2-7; no definite D call. The CDR3 spans 14 residues. The germline V gene has CDR1 SGDLS and CDR2 YYNGEE. The ends were cut back, 0 bases at V and 1 base at J, with 8 bases in the middle. The CDR3 sequence: CASSVEAGSYEQYF. In DNA form, the CDR3 reads TGTGCCAGCAGCGTAGAGGCAGGTTCCTACGAGCAGTACTTC. The variable domain in full, with the rest retrieved from reference TRBV9 and TRBJ2-7, is DSGVTQTPKHLITATGQRVTLRCSPRSGDLSVYWYQQSLDQGLQFLIQYYNGEERAKGNILERFSAQQFPDLHSELNLSSLELGDSALYFCASSVEAGSYEQYFGPGTRLTVT.

This chain links TRBV10-2 with TRBJ2-7; no definite D call. In germline, CDR1 is WSHSY, CDR2 SAAADI. The ends were cut back, 2 bases at V and 0 bases at J, with 11 bases in the middle. The CDR3 has 15 amino acids. As DNA, the CDR3 is TGCGCCAGCAGTGAGAGGAACATCAACTCCTACGAGCAGTACTTC. Translating gives CASSERNINSYEQYF.

This chain uses TRBV19 with TRBJ1-5, with D perhaps TRBD1 (5 bases). CDR1 is LNHDA, CDR2 SQIVND, per germline (reference sequence). The CDR3 spans 14 residues. V was trimmed by 5 bases and J by 4 bases, leaving 12 bases between them. DNA of the CDR3: TGTGCCAGTAGTTTTCTGGGGGGGAATCAGCCCCAGCATTTT. Translating gives CASSFLGGNQPQHF.

The V call is TRBV5-1, the J call TRBJ2-7; 12 bases are a match to TRBD1. Per the germline V gene, CDR1 is SGHRS and CDR2 is YFSETQ. V trimming: 4 bases; J trimming: 7 bases; junction bases outside the gene matches: 9. The CDR3 is 15 amino acids. The CDR3 sequence: CASSPGTGGGLEQYF. The CDR3 DNA sequence: TGCGCCAGCAGCCCGGGGACAGGGGGCGGTTTAGAGCAGTACTTC. Variable domain in full (rest from reference TRBV5-1 and TRBJ2-7): KAGVTQTPRYLIKTRGQQVTLSCSPISGHRSVSWYQQTPGQGLQFLFEYFSETQRNKGNFPGRFSGRQFSNSRSEMNVSTLELGDSALYLCASSPGTGGGLEQYFGPGTRLTVT.

The genes are TRBV18 and TRBJ1-1, with 10 nucleotides matching TRBD1. CDR3 length: 15 amino acids. The V segment lost 1 base and the J segment 5 bases; nucleotides outside the gene matches: 4. CDR1 and CDR2 from the germline V gene are KGHSH and LQKENI. CDR3 DNA: TGTGCCAGCTCACCACTCGACAGGGGGCTTACTGAAGCTTTCTTT. The encoded protein is CASSPLDRGLTEAFF. Looking up the rest from reference TRBV18 and TRBJ1-1 gives the full variable domain: NAGVMQNPRHLVRRRGQEARLRCSPMKGHSHVYWYRQLPEEGLKFMVYLQKENIIDESGMPKERFSAEFPKEGPSILRIQQVVRGDSAAYFCASSPLDRGLTEAFFGQGTRLTVV.

V is TRBV10-3 and J is TRBJ2-1; D possibly corresponds to TRBD2 (5 bases). Looked up from germline, CDR1 is ENHRY and CDR2 is SYGVKD. The length of the CDR3 is 13 residues. Trimming took off 3 bases at V and 7 bases at J, with 10 bases between the two ends. The CDR3 DNA reads TGTGCCATCAGTGACGGACTCTCTAATGAGCAGTTCTTC. As protein: CAISDGLSNEQFF.

The chain couples TRBV20-1 to TRBJ2-7; the D gene is possibly TRBD1 (5 bases). The germline CDR1 and CDR2 sequences are DFQATT and SNEGSKA (reference sequence). The CDR3 is 11 amino acids. V shed 6 bases and J shed 1 base, with 7 bases lying between them. CDR3 sequence reads: CSAGPSYEQYF. Here the CDR3 DNA reads TGCAGTGCGGGGCCTTCCTACGAGCAGTACTTC.

The gene calls are TRBV6-5 and TRBJ1-2, with no clear D. V was cut by 6 bases and J by 4 bases, with 6 bases left in between. The germline CDR1 and CDR2 sequences are MNHEY and SVGAGI. There are 11 residues in the CDR3. CDR3 in amino acids: CASRRSYGYTF. In DNA form, the CDR3 reads TGTGCCAGCAGGCGAAGCTATGGCTACACCTTC.

The chain recombines TRBV6-5 with TRBJ2-5; 7 bases line up with TRBD1. Germline V gives CDR1 MNHEY, CDR2 SVGAGI. The junction had 5 bases not matched to a gene; V was cut back by 6 bases and J by 1 base. The CDR3 spans 14 residues. As DNA, the CDR3 is TGTGCCAGCAGATGGGCAGGGGGCCAAGAGACCCAGTACTTC. Its translation: CASRWAGGQETQYF.

This chain connects TRBV5-5 to TRBJ2-7, with 9 bases lining up with TRBD2. Germline CDR1 SGHKS, CDR2 YYEKEE (reference sequence). V trimming: 0 bases; J trimming: 2 bases; junction bases outside the gene matches: 3. CDR3 size: 15 residues. CDR3 protein: CASSLDGGGAYEQYF. The CDR3 nucleotides are TGTGCCAGCAGCTTGGATGGCGGGGGGGCCTACGAGCAGTACTTC.

V usage is TRBV28 and J usage is TRBJ1-4; D uncertain. In germline, CDR1 is MDHEN, CDR2 SYDVKM. V lost 2 bases and J 8 bases, leaving 12 bases between the germline ends. This CDR3 has 14 residues. The CDR3 spells CASSLQSGNEKLFF. The CDR3 nucleotides read TGTGCCAGCAGTTTACAATCGGGAAACGAAAAACTGTTTTTT.

V gene TRBV5-6 combines with J gene TRBJ2-7; TRBD1 matches 9 bases. Germline CDR1 SGHDT, CDR2 YYEEEE. The CDR3 covers 14 residues. J lost 2 bases, V lost 4 bases, and 4 bases had no gene match. The CDR3: CASSAGTGTYEQYF. Written as DNA, the CDR3 is TGTGCCAGCAGCGCAGGGACAGGGACCTACGAGCAGTACTTC.

The chain couples TRBV5-4 to TRBJ1-3, with D possibly being TRBD1 (5 bases). Germline CDR1 and CDR2: SGHNT and YYREEE (reference sequence). The CDR3 loop spans 16 amino acids. V lost 5 bases and J 4 bases, leaving 19 bases between the germline ends. The CDR3 DNA reads as TGTGCCAGCAGTCGGCAGGGTGGGCTTTCGGGAAACACCATATATTTT. It is translated as CASSRQGGLSGNTIYF.

DNA of the CDR3: TGTGCCAGCAGCTTAGGTCCGCTACCCACAGATACGCAGTATTTT. It specifies CASSLGPLPTDTQYF. This chain connects TRBV11-3 to TRBJ2-3; D remains ambiguous. Trimming left V 1 base short and J 2 bases short, with 10 bases between. CDR3 size: 15 residues. Germline CDR1 and CDR2: SGHNT and YENEEA.